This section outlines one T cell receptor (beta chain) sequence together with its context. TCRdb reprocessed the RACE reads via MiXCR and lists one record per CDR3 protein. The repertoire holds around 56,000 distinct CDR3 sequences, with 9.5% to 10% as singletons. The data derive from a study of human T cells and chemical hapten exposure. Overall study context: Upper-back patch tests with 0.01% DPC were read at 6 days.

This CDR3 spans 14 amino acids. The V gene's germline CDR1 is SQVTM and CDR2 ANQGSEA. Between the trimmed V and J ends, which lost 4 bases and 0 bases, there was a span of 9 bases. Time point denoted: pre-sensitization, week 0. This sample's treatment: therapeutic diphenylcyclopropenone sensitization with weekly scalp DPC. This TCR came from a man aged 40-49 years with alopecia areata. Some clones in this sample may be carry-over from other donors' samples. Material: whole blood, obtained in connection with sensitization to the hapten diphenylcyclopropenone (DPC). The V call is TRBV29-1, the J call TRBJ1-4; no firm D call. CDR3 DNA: TGCAGCGTTGCTGGGGATGCAACTAATGAAAAACTGTTTTTT. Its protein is CSVAGDATNEKLFF. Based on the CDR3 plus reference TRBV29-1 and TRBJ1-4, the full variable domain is SAVISQKPSRDICQRGTSLTIQCQVDSQVTMMFWYRQQPGQSLTLIATANQGSEATYESGFVIDKFPISRPNLTFSTLTVSNMSPEDSSIYLCSVAGDATNEKLFFGSGTQLSVL.